The 8 T cell receptor beta chains below come from one sample, sequenced in a study of blood T cell repertoires in COVID-19 (dated by TCRdb to the early 2020s). The protocol used for the library was the immunoSEQ multiplex PCR assay. TCRdb re-hosts the immuneACCESS table, in-frame sequences only. Its copies lack some clones; in the studies checked, an unresolved V gene accounts for under half of them, and the cause for the rest is not known. Present in this sample are 60,000 to 80,000 clones, about 88% of which were seen just once. Jointly, the top ten make up roughly 1% of the sample. Input material: peripheral blood. The receptor source for this set is a man between 65 and 85 years old with acute or convalescent COVID-19.

The chain carries TRBV29-1 and TRBJ1-1; 7 bases map to TRBD1. The V gene's germline CDR1 is SQVTM and CDR2 ANQGSEA. The V segment lost 4 bases and the J segment 5 bases; nucleotides outside the gene matches: 19. CDR3 length equals 17 residues. The CDR3 DNA reads TGCAGCGTTGGAGGGGAACAGGGGATAATATCGGGGACTGAAGCTTTCTTT. Its translation: CSVGGEQGIISGTEAFF. The full variable domain, rest sourced from reference TRBV29-1 and TRBJ1-1, is SAVISQKPSRDICQRGTSLTIQCQVDSQVTMMFWYRQQPGQSLTLIATANQGSEATYESGFVIDKFPISRPNLTFSTLTVSNMSPEDSSIYLCSVGGEQGIISGTEAFFGQGTRLTVV.

V and J are TRBV5-1 and TRBJ2-2; 10 nucleotides align to TRBD1. This CDR3 has 16 amino acids. The trim removed 0 bases at V and 4 bases at J, leaving 3 bases unmatched. Germline CDR1 and CDR2: SGHRS and YFSETQ. The DNA of the CDR3 is TGCGCCAGCAGCTTGGGACAGGGGGCGAGCACCGGGGAGCTGTTTTTT. Encoded protein: CASSLGQGASTGELFF.

The genes are TRBV7-3 and TRBJ1-1; no firm D call. This CDR3 is 13 amino acids long. V shed 5 bases and J shed 1 base, with 8 bases lying between them. Germline-derived CDR1 and CDR2 are SGHTA and FQGTGA. The CDR3 protein is CASSPTQNTEAFF. The CDR3 DNA is TGTGCCAGCAGCCCGACACAGAACACTGAAGCTTTCTTT.

J is TRBJ2-7 and V is TRBV3-1 (or the pseudogene TRBV3-2); 9 bases align to TRBD1. J lost 9 bases, V lost 4 bases, and 10 bases had no gene match. Per germline, CDR1 LGHDT and CDR2 YNNKEL (reference sequence). This CDR3 region has 14 residues. CDR3 sequence reads: CASSLYEGQGVQYF. The CDR3 DNA reads TGTGCCAGCAGCCTCTACGAGGGACAGGGTGTGCAGTACTTC.

The V and J genes are TRBV19 and TRBJ2-3; 8 positions agree with TRBD1. The germline V gene encodes CDR1 LNHDA and CDR2 SQIVND (reference sequence). Trimming took 4 bases from V and 3 from J; bases not matched to a gene: 9. The CDR3 is made up of 16 amino acids. CDR3 in amino acids: CASSTATGVVTDTQYF. Here the CDR3 DNA reads TGTGCCAGTAGTACAGCGACAGGGGTGGTAACAGATACGCAGTATTTT. The full variable domain, rest sourced from reference TRBV19 and TRBJ2-3, is DGGITQSPKYLFRKEGQNVTLSCEQNLNHDAMYWYRQDPGQGLRLIYYSQIVNDFQKGDIAEGYSVSREKKESFPLTVTSAQKNPTAFYLCASSTATGVVTDTQYFGPGTRLTVL.

The CDR3 loop reads CAISESGRGAYTGELFF. CDR3 in DNA: TGTGCCATCAGTGAGTCTGGGCGGGGGGCCTACACCGGGGAGCTGTTTTTT. This chain uses TRBV10-3 with TRBJ2-2; 8 bases fit TRBD2. The V segment lost 0 bases and the J segment 3 bases; nucleotides outside the gene matches: 6. Germline V gene data show CDR1 as ENHRY and CDR2 as SYGVKD. The CDR3 is 17 residues long.

The DNA for the CDR3 is TGTGCCAGCAGCCCCGCCCTCCGGACTCCCTCCTACGAGCAGTACTTC. Protein product: CASSPALRTPSYEQYF. The V and J genes are TRBV21-1 and TRBJ2-7; TRBD2 is the table's D call, not checked against the DNA. TRBV21-1 is an annotated pseudogene. The length of the CDR3 is 16 residues.

This chain connects TRBV28 to TRBJ2-7; D is perhaps TRBD2 (5 bases). V was clipped by 7 bases and J by 0 bases, with 19 bases between them. This CDR3 contains 16 residues. CDR1 MDHEN and CDR2 SYDVKM come from the germline V gene. CDR3 DNA: TGTGCCAGCACTTCAAGGGTGACTATTCCCTCCTACGAGCAGTACTTC. This encodes CASTSRVTIPSYEQYF.